A single TCR beta chain is shown here with its context. The clone's antigen remains unknown. Base quality data are lacking; no much larger clone is found one base away. In Seattle, one collaborating source enrolled patients while the infection was active and tracked those patients longitudinally over the course of disease. Collaborating institutions collected whole blood in K2EDTA tubes following their own protocols. Collaborator samples were shipped for TCRbeta analysis as frozen whole blood, isolated PBMCs, or DNA extracted from either sample type. TCRbeta CDR3 regions were amplified from genomic DNA using the immunoSEQ Assay, a bias-controlled multiplex PCR. As for how the authors treated the data: Nucleated cell counts per sample were estimated from amplification of reference gene primers within the assay. To quantify the absolute abundance of each unique TCRbeta CDR3 rearrangement, sequence reads were collapsed and filtered. Productive Simpson clonality was computed per sample as the square root of Simpson's diversity index over productive rearrangements. In its TCRdb copy, this immuneACCESS table keeps in-frame sequences only and misses some clones. Where compared with another copy, unresolved V genes explain less than half of these, and the others have no known cause. For V, J and clone size, that table is used; D and trimming come from the DNA. The sample yields 410,000 or so clones; 70% to 90% were counted once. The ten largest clones represent 1.5% to 1.8% of the sample.

This sample is drawn from a study of blood T cell repertoires in COVID-19 (dated by TCRdb to about 2020). Regarding the study in general: Collaborator samples came from the United States, Italy and Spain and covered acute and convalescent phases of COVID-19. The material from the prospective study consisted of cDNA or gDNA derived from T cells, B-cell-depleted T cells, or PBMCs. The samples were drawn from two sources: the first 160 participants of the ongoing ImmuneRACE study, and 1,254 subjects contributed by 6 global collaborators. Where HLA class I and class II types were available, the types were taken from metadata supplied by the sample provider, not from assay-based typing. Subjects who had been exposed to COVID-19, were actively infected with it, or had recovered from it provided the deeply sampled blood TCRbeta repertoires that made up the dataset. A de-identified subject ID, COVID-19 status, age in years and sex were almost always included in the sample metadata. The repertoires were released in a freely available public database intended as a resource for research on the immune response to SARS-CoV-2.

The CDR3 contains 15 residues, cysteine and phenylalanine counted. Of the read, only the CDR3 DNA is kept; its 45 bases are in frame from base 1. Clipping removes 0 bases from V and 4 bases from J, with 5 as the unmatched junction base count. CDR1 and CDR2 are read off the germline V gene as SQVTM and ANQGSEA. The paper as a whole reports these results and caveats: Clinical and demographic metadata were provided uncurated, with the amount varying by source and participant.

The sequence is built from TRBV29-1 and TRBJ2-1; 8 nucleotides in the junction match TRBD2. Source material: peripheral blood. The TCR originated in a woman aged 40 to 55 with COVID-19, enrolled during active disease. The CDR3 has the sequence CSVEDPGGDYNEQFF. The DNA is TGCAGCGTTGAAGATCCGGGGGGGGATTACAATGAGCAGTTCTTC.